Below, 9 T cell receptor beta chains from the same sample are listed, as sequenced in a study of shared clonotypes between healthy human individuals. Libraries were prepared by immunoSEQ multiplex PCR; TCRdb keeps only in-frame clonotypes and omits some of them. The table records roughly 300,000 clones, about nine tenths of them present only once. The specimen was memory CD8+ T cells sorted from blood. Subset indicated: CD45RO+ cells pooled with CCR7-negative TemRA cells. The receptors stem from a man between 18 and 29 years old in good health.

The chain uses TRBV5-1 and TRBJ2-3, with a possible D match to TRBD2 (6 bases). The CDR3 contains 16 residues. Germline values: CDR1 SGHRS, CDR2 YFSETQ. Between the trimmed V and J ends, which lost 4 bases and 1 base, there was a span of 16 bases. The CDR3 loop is CASSHPRTGGTDTQYF. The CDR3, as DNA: TGCGCCAGCAGCCACCCTAGGACGGGGGGCACAGATACGCAGTATTTT.

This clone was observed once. The CDR3: CASSLEDGEKLFF. In nucleotides, the CDR3 is TGCGCCAGCAGCTTGGAAGATGGTGAAAAACTGTTTTTT. The chain has TRBV5-1 and TRBJ1-4; D unresolved. Germline loops: CDR1 SGHRS, CDR2 YFSETQ. This CDR3 comprises 13 residues. Trimming removed 0 bases from V and 7 bases from J, with 7 bases in between.

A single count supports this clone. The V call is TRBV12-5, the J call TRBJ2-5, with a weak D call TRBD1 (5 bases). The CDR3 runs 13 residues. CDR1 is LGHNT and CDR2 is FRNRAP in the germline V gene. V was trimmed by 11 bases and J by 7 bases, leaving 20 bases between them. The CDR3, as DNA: TGTGCTCCTAACCAGGGATCACGCCGGACCCAGTACTTC. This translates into CAPNQGSRRTQYF.

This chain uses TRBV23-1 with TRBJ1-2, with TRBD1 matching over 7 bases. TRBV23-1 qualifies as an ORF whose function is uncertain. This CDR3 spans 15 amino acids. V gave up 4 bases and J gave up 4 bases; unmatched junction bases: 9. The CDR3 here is CASSRERGQPYGYTF. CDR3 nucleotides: TGCGCCAGCAGTCGCGAAAGGGGACAGCCCTATGGCTACACCTTC.

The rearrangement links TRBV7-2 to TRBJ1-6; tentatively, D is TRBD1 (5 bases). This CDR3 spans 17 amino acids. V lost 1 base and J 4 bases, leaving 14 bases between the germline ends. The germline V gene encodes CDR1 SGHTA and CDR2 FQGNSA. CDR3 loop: CASSLVFWQGYNSPLHF. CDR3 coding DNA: TGTGCCAGCAGCTTAGTATTCTGGCAGGGATATAATTCACCCCTCCACTTT.

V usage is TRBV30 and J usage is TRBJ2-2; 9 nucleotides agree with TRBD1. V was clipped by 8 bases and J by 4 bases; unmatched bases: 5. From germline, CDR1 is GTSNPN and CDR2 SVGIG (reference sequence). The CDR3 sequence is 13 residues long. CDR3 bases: TGTGCCGGACGGGACAGGGCCACCGGGGAGCTGTTTTTT. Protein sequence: CAGRDRATGELFF.

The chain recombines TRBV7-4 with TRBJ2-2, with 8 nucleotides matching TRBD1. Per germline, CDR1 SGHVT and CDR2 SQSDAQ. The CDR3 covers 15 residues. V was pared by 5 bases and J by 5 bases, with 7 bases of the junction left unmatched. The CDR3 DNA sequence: TGTGCCAGCAGCACCCGGACAGGGTGGACCGGGGAGCTGTTTTTT. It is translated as CASSTRTGWTGELFF. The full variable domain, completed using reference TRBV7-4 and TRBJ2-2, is GAGVSQSPRYKVAKRGRDVALRCDSISGHVTLYWYRQTLGQGSEVLTYSQSDAQRDKSGRPSGRFSAERPERSVSTLKIQRTEQGDSAVYLCASSTRTGWTGELFFGEGSRLTVL.

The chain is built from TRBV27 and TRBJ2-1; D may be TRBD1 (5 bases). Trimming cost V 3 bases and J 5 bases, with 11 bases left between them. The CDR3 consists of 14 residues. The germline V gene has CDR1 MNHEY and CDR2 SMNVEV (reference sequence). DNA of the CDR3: TGTGCCAGCAGTTTGGGGCGGAGCAACAATGAGCAGTTCTTC. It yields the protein CASSLGRSNNEQFF.

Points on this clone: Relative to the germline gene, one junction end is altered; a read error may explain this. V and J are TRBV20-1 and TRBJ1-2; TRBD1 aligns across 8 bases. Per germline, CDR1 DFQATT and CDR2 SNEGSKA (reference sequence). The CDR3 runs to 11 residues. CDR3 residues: CSAAQGALTRF. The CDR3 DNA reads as TGCAGTGCAGCGCAGGGGGCCTTAACTCGCTTC.